A selection of T cell receptor beta chains follows, all from one sample in a study of cytomegalovirus exposure and HLA in healthy donors. The assay was immunoSEQ multiplex PCR, and TCRdb's table has in-frame clones only and misses some. The sample gives around 50,000 clones, 94% of which show up once; around 7.8% is in the top ten. Sequencing was performed on PBMCs. These receptors were obtained from a woman between 18 and 29 years old in good health and CMV-seropositive. CDR3s include the opening cysteine and the closing phenylalanine or tryptophan. The D gene is left open where the match is weak. Size tells how often a clone was seen (once, few, many) or the class of an expanded clone, and some rows leave it out.

TRBD2 | TRBJ2-1 | TRBV28 | - | TGTGCCAGCAGTGTAGCGGGAGGGCCTCTGAATGAGCAGTTCTTC | CASSVAGGPLNEQFF
TRBD1 | TRBJ1-1 | TRBV6-1 | - | TGTGCCAGCAGTGAAGCTCTCGGACAGGGCTCCTTCTTT | CASSEALGQGSFF
- | TRBJ2-7 | TRBV6-1 | - | TGTGCCAGCAGTGAAGGACTAGAACCAACCGAGCAGTACTTC | CASSEGLEPTEQYF
TRBD2 | TRBJ2-1 | TRBV5-1 | - | TGCGCCAGTTCCCCCCGGGAGGGCCTTGGTGAGCAGTTCTTC | CASSPREGLGEQFF
TRBD1 | TRBJ1-2 | TRBV12-5 | - | TGTGCTAGTGGTTTGGTACTGGACAGGGGGTCTAGATATGGCTACACCTTC | CASGLVLDRGSRYGYTF
- | TRBJ2-5 | TRBV2 | - | TGTGCCAGCGCCCAGCTAGCCGCTAAACAAGAGACCCAGTACTTC | CASAQLAAKQETQYF
- | TRBJ1-6 | TRBV4-3 | few | TGCGCCAGCAGCCAAGAGTCCGGTAGGGGCTCCTATAATTCACCCCTCCACTTT | CASSQESGRGSYNSPLHF
- | TRBJ1-1 | TRBV6-6 | - | TGTGCCAGCAGTTACGGCCGGGGTAGCACTGAAGCTTTCTTT | CASSYGRGSTEAFF
- | TRBJ1-1 | TRBV6-5 | - | TGTGCCAGCAGTTACGCCAGCAGGGCGAAGAACACTGAAGCTTTCTTT | CASSYASRAKNTEAFF
- | TRBJ1-2 | TRBV7-9 | - | TGTGCCAGCAGCCGGCAGGGAGGCTATGGCTACACCTTC | CASSRQGGYGYTF
- | TRBJ1-2 | TRBV29-1 | - | TGCAGCGTTGAAATGGACAGTCAACCGGATGGCTACACCTTC | CSVEMDSQPDGYTF
TRBD2 | TRBJ2-2 | TRBV4-2 | large | TGTGCCAGCAGCCAAGATAGCGAGCGGGAGGTCGGGGAGCTGTTTTTT | CASSQDSEREVGELFF
TRBD1 | TRBJ1-6 | TRBV6-6 | - | TGTGCCAGCAGTTACTTAACAGGGGACAATTCACCCCTCCACTTT | CASSYLTGDNSPLHF
- | TRBJ2-7 | TRBV7-2 | - | TGTGCCAGCAGCTTAGCCAGCCAGGGAATCCACGAGCAGTACTTC | CASSLASQGIHEQYF
TRBD1 | TRBJ2-7 | TRBV25-1 | - | TGTGCCAGCAGTTCCGGGACAGGGGACCTCTACGAGCAGTACTTC | CASSSGTGDLYEQYF
TRBD1 | TRBJ2-3 | TRBV2 | - | TGTGCCAGCCGGGACAGGGGCACAGATACGCAGTATTTT | CASRDRGTDTQYF
TRBD2 | TRBJ2-7 | TRBV6-1 | - | TGTGCCAGTTTTAATAGCGGGAGCGGGTTGCACGAGCAGTACTTC | CASFNSGSGLHEQYF
TRBD2 | TRBJ2-1 | TRBV5-4 | - | TGTGCCAGCAGCTTGGCGGGAGGGCCGAACAATGAGCAGTTCTTC | CASSLAGGPNNEQFF
TRBD2 | TRBJ2-7 | TRBV6-1 | - | TGTGCCAGCAGTGGGACTAGCGGGACTATCTACGAGCAGTACTTC | CASSGTSGTIYEQYF
- | TRBJ2-5 | TRBV27 | - | TGTGCCAGCAGTTTCAGAGCGACGGGAGAGACCCAGTACTTC | CASSFRATGETQYF
- | TRBJ1-6 | TRBV27 | - | TGTGCCAGCAGGGAAGGGGATTCACCCCTCCACTTT | CASREGDSPLHF
TRBD1 | TRBJ2-7 | TRBV5-1 | - | TGCGCCAGCAGCACCGGGACAGGGGGGACCTACGAGCAGTACTTC | CASSTGTGGTYEQYF
- | TRBJ2-3 | TRBV5-4 | - | TGTGCCAGCAGCTTGGGCGCGGATACGCAGTATTTT | CASSLGADTQYF
- | TRBJ2-1 | TRBV14 | - | TGTGCCAGCAGACCCGGACAGGCGGGGTATGAGCAGTTCTTC | CASRPGQAGYEQFF
- | TRBJ2-7 | TRBV7-3 | - | TGTGCCAGCGGACTCATCTACGAGCAGTACTTC | CASGLIYEQYF
- | TRBJ1-1 | TRBV18 | - | TGTGCCAGCTCACCGGACAGCGGGGGCACTGAAGCTTTCTTT | CASSPDSGGTEAFF
TRBD1 | TRBJ1-6 | TRBV28 | once | TGTGCCAGCAGTCCCGGGACAGGGAATTCACCCCTCCACTTT | CASSPGTGNSPLHF
- | TRBJ2-7 | TRBV4-1 | - | TGCGCCAGCAGTCAGGTCACTAGGTCCTACGAGCAGTACTTC | CASSQVTRSYEQYF
TRBD2 | TRBJ2-7 | TRBV27 | - | TGTGCCAGCAGTTTAGCGGGGGTTAGCGGGACTTCTTACGAGCAGTACTTC | CASSLAGVSGTSYEQYF
- | TRBJ2-3 | TRBV6-1 | - | TGTGCCAGTTCGACAGACCGATTTAGCACAGATACGCAGTATTTT | CASSTDRFSTDTQYF
- | TRBJ2-7 | TRBV7-9 | - | TGTGCCAGCAGACCGACAGGACCTTCCTACGAGCAGTACTTC | CASRPTGPSYEQYF
TRBD1 | TRBJ1-2 | TRBV7-2 | - | TGTGCCAGCAGCTTAGCACTACAGGGGGCGGGTGGCTACACCTTC | CASSLALQGAGGYTF
- | TRBJ1-6 | TRBV9 | - | TGTGCCAGCAGCGTAGGGACTGCTTCACCCCTCCACTTT | CASSVGTASPLHF
TRBD2 | TRBJ2-1 | TRBV5-1 | - | TGCGCCAGCAGCGGCGGGACTAGCGGTTACAATGAGCAGTTCTTC | CASSGGTSGYNEQFF
- | TRBJ2-7 | TRBV30 | - | TGTGCCTGGAGTCAGGCCCCCGAGCAGTACTTC | CAWSQAPEQYF
TRBD1 | TRBJ2-6 | TRBV15 | - | TGTGCCACCAGCACCCGGGACAGGGGGCTTGGGGCCAACGTCCTGACTTTC | CATSTRDRGLGANVLTF
TRBD2 | TRBJ2-5 | TRBV11-2 | once | TGTGCCAGCAGCGACACACGGGGAGGGCGAAGACCCCAGTACTTC | CASSDTRGGRRPQYF
- | TRBJ2-2 | TRBV7-2 | - | TGTGCCAGCAACAACCTCGGAGGCGGAACCGGGGAGCTGTTTTTT | CASNNLGGGTGELFF
- | TRBJ1-5 | TRBV7-8 | - | TGTGCCAGCAGCTTAGGCACAGGAGCTAATCAGCCCCAGCATTTT | CASSLGTGANQPQHF
TRBD1 | TRBJ1-2 | TRBV29-1 | - | TGCAGCGTTGAAGTGGGGGACAGTGATGGCTACACCTTC | CSVEVGDSDGYTF
- | TRBJ1-3 | TRBV6-1 | - | TGTGCCAGCAGTGAATTGGCCCCAGGGCTGTCCGGAAACACCATATATTTT | CASSELAPGLSGNTIYF
TRBD2 | TRBJ2-7 | TRBV30 | - | TGTGCCTGGAGTGCGGGGGGCTACGAGCAGTACTTC | CAWSAGGYEQYF
TRBD1 | TRBJ1-2 | TRBV28 | once | TGTGCCAGCAGTTTTCCCCGACAGGGGGGGGACTATGGCTACACCTTC | CASSFPRQGGDYGYTF
TRBD1 | TRBJ2-7 | TRBV14 | - | TGTGCCAGCAGCCAAGACGACAGGGGAGTCTACGAGCAGTACTTC | CASSQDDRGVYEQYF
TRBD1 | TRBJ2-7 | TRBV6-6 | - | TGTGCCAGCAGTTCACAGGGGACCTACGAGCAGTACTTC | CASSSQGTYEQYF
TRBD1 | TRBJ2-7 | TRBV2 | - | TGTGCCAGCAGTGAAGCTGGACAGGGGGCCTACTTC | CASSEAGQGAYF
- | TRBJ1-1 | TRBV28 | - | TGTGCCAGCCGACAGTCTTTCACTGAAGCTTTCTTT | CASRQSFTEAFF
TRBD1 | TRBJ2-7 | TRBV5-4 | - | TGTGCCAGCAGCTTGGTTGGACAGGGGGTTTACGAGCAGTACTTC | CASSLVGQGVYEQYF
- | TRBJ2-1 | TRBV28 | - | TGTGCCAGCAGTTTGGAGCGGAGGCACAATGAGCAGTTCTTC | CASSLERRHNEQFF
TRBD2 | TRBJ2-3 | TRBV7-2 | - | TGTGCCAGCAGTTTATCCCTAGCGGGAAGCACAGATACGCAGTATTTT | CASSLSLAGSTDTQYF
TRBD1 | TRBJ1-1 | TRBV18 | - | TGTGCCAGCTCACCGGGACAGATGAACACTGAAGCTTTCTTT | CASSPGQMNTEAFF
- | TRBJ2-3 | TRBV4-1 | - | TGCGCCAGCAGCCAAGACTGGGGCCCCAGCGCAGATACGCAGTATTTT | CASSQDWGPSADTQYF
TRBD1 | TRBJ1-2 | TRBV9 | - | TGTGCCAGCAGCGCAGGGACAGGGCGAGGGTATGGCTACACCTTC | CASSAGTGRGYGYTF
TRBD1 | TRBJ1-1 | TRBV10-3 | - | TGTGCCATCAGTGACCCCCTGGGACAGATGAACACTGAAGCTTTCTTT | CAISDPLGQMNTEAFF
TRBD2 | TRBJ2-3 | TRBV19 | - | TGTGCCAGTAGTACCCAGCGGGAGACAGATACGCAGTATTTT | CASSTQRETDTQYF
- | TRBJ2-1 | TRBV28 | - | TGTGCCAGCAGGAGCCTACTCTCTGAGCAGTTCTTC | CASRSLLSEQFF
- | TRBJ2-7 | TRBV6-5 | - | TGTGCCAGCAGTTACTCGATCGGTGAGCAGTACTTC | CASSYSIGEQYF
- | TRBJ1-2 | TRBV28 | once | TGTGCCAGCAGCCTCGTAGCCGGAGGTGACTATGGCTACACCTTC | CASSLVAGGDYGYTF
TRBD1 | TRBJ1-1 | TRBV27 | - | TGTGCCAGCAGTCCGGGACAGGGGGCATCGAACACTGAAGCTTTCTTT | CASSPGQGASNTEAFF
TRBD2 | TRBJ2-1 | TRBV18 | - | TGTGCCAGCTCACCACTAGCGGGAGGGCCCAATGAGCAGTTCTTC | CASSPLAGGPNEQFF